Following are 4 T cell receptor beta chains from one sample sequenced in a study of regulatory T cells in long-lasting Graves disease (dated by TCRdb to the early 2020s). Library method: multiplex PCR. These reads were obtained on an Illumina HiSeq 4000. TCR beta libraries were built with iRepertoire HTBI primers and Arm-PCR amplification of CDR3 regions. TCRdb redid the processing of the public reads, applying fastp at Q25 and MiXCR, and retained in-frame beta chains. Every CDR3 protein is listed once, alongside the most common genes and DNA of its rows. The sample table shows about 300,000 distinct CDR3 sequences, and approximately 20% are seen once. The ten largest clones take up less than 45% of the sample. Reading the label with the study, this specimen's time point is: newly diagnosed GD, antithyroid drugs for less than 3 months. For both TCR sequencing and RNA sequencing, RNA was extracted from PBMCs in TRIzol.

Sequences were derived from peripheral blood mononuclear cells (PBMCs), sampled at new diagnosis, from a patient treated with antithyroid drugs. These receptors came from a female donor with Graves disease.

To note about this clonotype: A far larger clone is a single base away, which makes a read error likely. This rearrangement joins TRBV7-2 to TRBJ2-1; D is unclear. This CDR3 is built from 16 residues. The V end was cut by 0 bases, the J end by 10 bases, with 19 bases between. Germline lookup yields CDR1 SGHTA and CDR2 FQGNSA. The DNA for the CDR3 is TGTGCCAGCAGCTTAGCGTCTACCCTCTACTCCTACGAGCAGTTCTTC. This translates into CASSLASTLYSYEQFF.

Ten or more counts support this clonotype. V usage is TRBV12-3 or TRBV12-4 and J usage is TRBJ2-5, with no clear D. The CDR3 spans 13 residues. V gave up 3 bases and J gave up 7 bases, with 12 bases separating them. The CDR3 reads CASSLSRMGTQYF. DNA for the CDR3: TGTGCCAGCAGTTTGAGTAGAATGGGGACCCAGTACTTC.

The chain couples TRBV6-2 or TRBV6-3 to TRBJ2-7; 7 bases are shared with TRBD2. Germline values: CDR1 MNHEY, CDR2 SVGEGT. CDR3 length: 19 residues. With V trimmed by 0 bases and J by 6 bases, 20 bases remained unmatched. CDR3 DNA: TGTGCCAGCAGTTACTCGCTCCCTTCCGGGAGCGGGGCGTCTCGCGAGCAGTACTTC. Its protein is CASSYSLPSGSGASREQYF.

This clonotype was seen repeatedly, ten times or more. The J gene is TRBJ2-7, the V gene TRBV28; 7 nucleotides line up with TRBD1. V gave up 4 bases and J gave up 0 bases; unmatched junction bases: 9. This CDR3 contains 16 residues. From germline, CDR1 is MDHEN and CDR2 SYDVKM. This CDR3 is CASSSSVDRFSYEQYF. The CDR3 region has the DNA TGTGCCAGCAGTTCCTCGGTGGACAGGTTCTCCTACGAGCAGTACTTC.